What follows are 24 T cell receptor beta chains derived from one specimen sequenced in a study of T cell repertoires in cytomegalovirus infection. Antigens of these TCRs are unknown. TCRdb reanalysed the reads using MiXCR and keeps one entry per CDR3 protein. The table has about 900,000 distinct CDR3 sequences, 31% seen once. The input for sequencing was cultured CD8+ T cells from PBMCs, taken from culture after CMV antigen stimulation. The receptor set was obtained from a human donor in good health (CMV status not recorded). Some clones in this sample may be carry-over from other donors' samples.

The chain is built from TRBV20-1 and TRBJ2-3; a weak D match, TRBD2 (5 bases). The CDR3 contains 14 residues. Trimming shortened V by 2 bases and J by 0 bases, and 9 bases separated the two germline ends. Germline CDR1 and CDR2: DFQATT and SNEGSKA (reference sequence). The CDR3 DNA follows: TGCAGTGCTAGACCTTCGGGGAGCACAGATACGCAGTATTTT. As protein: CSARPSGSTDTQYF.

This clonotype was detected only a few times. The rearrangement uses TRBV29-1 and TRBJ1-2; the D gene is possibly TRBD1 (6 bases). The CDR3 is 12 amino acids. V lost 7 bases and J 3 bases, leaving 12 bases between the germline ends. Germline values: CDR1 SQVTM, CDR2 ANQGSEA. Written as DNA, the CDR3 is TGCAGCGCAGGGGACGGAGACTATGGCTACACCTTC. Translation: CSAGDGDYGYTF.

This sequence joins TRBV27 and TRBJ2-1, with 7 positions matching TRBD1. The CDR3 length is 15 residues. CDR1 and CDR2 from the germline V gene are MNHEY and SMNVEV (reference sequence). The V gene end was trimmed by 5 bases and the J gene end by 5 bases; junction bases not matched to a gene: 9. CDR3 protein: CASSLQGPPHNEQFF. The CDR3 bases are TGTGCCAGCAGTCTACAGGGGCCACCACACAATGAGCAGTTCTTC.

In its sample, this clonotype was seen a few times. This rearrangement joins TRBV7-6 to TRBJ2-1; D may match TRBD1 or TRBD2 (6 bases each). The V end was cut by 8 bases, the J end by 6 bases, with 23 bases between. CDR3 size: 16 residues. Germline-derived CDR1 and CDR2 are SGHVS and FNYEAQ. The CDR3 loop is CASRLTTKGGGNEQFF. DNA of the CDR3: TGTGCCAGCCGCCTTACGACTAAAGGAGGGGGCAATGAGCAGTTCTTC.

There are a few counts of this clonotype. J is TRBJ2-7 and V is TRBV4-1; D remains ambiguous. Trimming took off 1 base at V and 3 bases at J, with 10 bases between the two ends. Germline V gene data show CDR1 as MGHRA and CDR2 as YSYEKL. The CDR3 is made up of 14 amino acids. CDR3 residues: CASSQVIGIYEQYF. CDR3 DNA sequence: TGCGCCAGCAGCCAAGTTATCGGAATCTACGAGCAGTACTTC.

V usage is TRBV14 and J usage is TRBJ1-2; D is ambiguous. This CDR3 spans 15 amino acids. V was shortened by 0 bases and J by 4 bases, with 12 bases between the two germline ends. CDR1 and CDR2 from the germline V gene are SGHDN and FVKESK. In nucleotides, the CDR3 is TGTGCCAGCAGCCAAGATGCAGACCGACGCTATGGCTACACCTTC. It translates to CASSQDADRRYGYTF.

This chain joins TRBV20-1 and TRBJ2-5, with a possible D match to TRBD1 (5 bases). Germline loops: CDR1 DFQATT, CDR2 SNEGSKA (reference sequence). V shed 5 bases and J shed 5 bases, with 6 bases lying between them. The CDR3 is made up of 10 amino acids. As DNA, the CDR3 is TGCAGTGCTCCAGGGGAGACCCAGTACTTC. This encodes CSAPGETQYF.

This clonotype has more than one count but fewer than ten. The chain combines TRBV6-1 with TRBJ2-1; 7 bases fit TRBD2. The CDR3 contains 14 residues. V lost 10 bases, J lost 0 bases, and 6 bases stayed unmatched. The V gene's germline CDR1 is MNHNS and CDR2 SASEGT. The CDR3 coding sequence is TGTGCCATCTACGCTAGCGGCTCCTACAATGAGCAGTTCTTC. Its translation is CAIYASGSYNEQFF.

Points on this clonotype: One base away lies a much larger clone, so this may be a sequencing read error. The chain links TRBV12-3 or TRBV12-4 to TRBJ2-2, with D maybe TRBD1 (5 bases). The CDR3 spans 17 residues. V lost 3 bases and J 6 bases, leaving 20 bases between the germline ends. For the CDR3, the DNA is TGTGCCAGCAGTTTGAACCTCGGACAAAACCCGGCCGGGGAGCTGTTTTTT. This translates into CASSLNLGQNPAGELFF.

This clonotype has a count of ten or more. The chain has TRBV12-3 or TRBV12-4 and TRBJ1-6; unclear D gene. Trimming took 2 bases from V and 7 from J, leaving 3 bases between them. The CDR3 extends over 12 amino acids. For the CDR3, the DNA is TGTGCCAGCAGTTTACCGAATTCACCCCTCCACTTT. This sequence encodes CASSLPNSPLHF.

As regards this clonotype: Because the CDR3 is missing its conserved closing phenylalanine or tryptophan, this is likely a read error. No DNA is shown, since the ends of the CDR3 on it are uncertain; the CDR3 is the one TCRdb lists. The chain's CDR3 is CASSLRKAFG. The chain is built from TRBV5-8 and TRBJ1-1. The CDR3 numbers 10 amino acids, ends counted. Germline CDR1 reads SGHTS; CDR2 reads YDEGEE.

This clonotype was found once. The rearrangement joins TRBV7-6 to TRBJ1-1; tentatively, D is TRBD1 (6 bases). The CDR3 spans 14 residues. In germline, CDR1 is SGHVS, CDR2 FNYEAQ. Between the trimmed V and J ends, which lost 5 bases and 5 bases, there was a span of 15 bases. CDR3 region: CASSARGAVTEAFF. The CDR3 DNA sequence: TGTGCCAGCAGCGCTCGGGGGGCAGTAACTGAAGCTTTCTTT.

In this sample, this clonotype turned up many times. The V gene is TRBV7-3, the J gene TRBJ2-1; 8 positions agree with TRBD2. CDR1 is SGHTA, CDR2 FQGTGA, per germline. This CDR3 is built from 16 residues. J gave up 2 bases and V 5 bases, and 8 bases lay outside the gene matches. The DNA for the CDR3 is TGTGCCAGCAGCCCAGGGCTAGCGGGTGCCTACAATGAGCAGTTCTTC. Encoded protein: CASSPGLAGAYNEQFF.

The J gene is TRBJ2-1, the V gene TRBV15; possible D gene TRBD1, 6 bases. CDR1 LNHNV and CDR2 YYDKDF come from the germline V gene (reference sequence). Trimming stripped 3 bases from V and 7 bases from J, with 10 bases between. The CDR3 is made up of 13 amino acids. The CDR3 sequence: CATSRTQGNEQFF. The CDR3 nucleotides are TGTGCCACCAGCAGGACACAGGGAAATGAGCAGTTCTTC.

There are a few counts of this clonotype. The rearrangement joins TRBV7-9 to TRBJ2-3; D not certain. The CDR3 loop spans 16 amino acids. In germline, CDR1 is SEHNR, CDR2 FQNEAQ (reference sequence). The V end lost 5 bases, the J end lost 0 bases, and 15 bases lay between the germline ends. CDR3 sequence reads: CASSNRHSASTDTQYF. CDR3 nucleotide sequence: TGTGCCAGCAGCAACCGACACAGTGCTAGCACAGATACGCAGTATTTT.

This clonotype occurred many times. The J gene is TRBJ1-2, the V gene TRBV6-2 or TRBV6-3; TRBD1 aligns across 8 bases. Per germline, CDR1 MNHEY and CDR2 SVGEGT. Unmatched junction bases numbered 9, after V lost 5 bases and J lost 4 bases. CDR3 length equals 15 residues. The CDR3 DNA sequence: TGTGCCAGCAGTGACCTGGGACAGGTACTCTATGGCTACACCTTC. Translated, it gives CASSDLGQVLYGYTF.

This clonotype was seen just once. Relative to the germline gene, one junction end is altered; a read error may explain this. The chain combines TRBV7-6 with TRBJ2-5, with TRBD2 as a possible D gene (5 bases). Looked up from germline, CDR1 is SGHVS and CDR2 is FNYEAQ. The CDR3 is 15 amino acids. CDR3 sequence reads: CASSLKRAVGETQYF. CDR3 DNA sequence: TGTGCTAGCAGCTTAAAGAGGGCGGTGGGGGAGACCCAGTACTTC.

Ten or more counts support this clonotype. V and J are TRBV5-6 and TRBJ1-1, with 8 bases identical to TRBD1. The CDR3 contains 15 residues. Looked up from germline, CDR1 is SGHDT and CDR2 is YYEEEE. V lost 7 bases to trimming and J lost 3 bases; unmatched junction nucleotides: 11. CDR3 nucleotides: TGTGCCAGCTTTGAACAGACAGGGGAGTACACTGAAGCTTTCTTT. As protein: CASFEQTGEYTEAFF.

The table lists this clonotype with many counts. The rearrangement uses TRBV9 and TRBJ2-1, with 7 bases that match TRBD2. Per the germline V gene, CDR1 is SGDLS and CDR2 is YYNGEE. CDR3 length: 15 residues. V lost 1 base, J lost 9 bases, and 10 bases stayed unmatched. The CDR3 loop reads CASSVRWGTGGEQFF. DNA for the CDR3: TGTGCCAGCAGCGTACGGTGGGGAACGGGGGGTGAGCAGTTCTTC.

V usage is TRBV28 and J usage is TRBJ2-1; 9 bases align to TRBD2. CDR1 is MDHEN, CDR2 SYDVKM, per germline. The V gene end was trimmed by 7 bases and the J gene end by 9 bases; junction bases not matched to a gene: 16. CDR3 length: 16 amino acids. The CDR3 sequence: CASTSRDWRGGGEQFF. Here the CDR3 DNA reads TGTGCCAGCACCTCCAGGGACTGGCGGGGGGGCGGTGAGCAGTTCTTC.

This clonotype was picked up one time. The CDR3: CASREGSNELYV. The CDR3 DNA reads as TGCGCCAGCAGGGAAGGGTCCAACGAGCTGTACGTC. The rearrangement joins TRBV10-2 to TRBJ2-7, with D hard to call. Germline V CDR1 and CDR2: WSHSY, SAAADI. This CDR3 has 12 amino acids.

V and J are TRBV6-1 and TRBJ2-1; a possible D gene is TRBD1 (6 bases). The V and J ends lost 1 base and 10 bases respectively, with 8 bases between them. This CDR3 is built from 12 residues. CDR1 is MNHNS and CDR2 is SASEGT in the germline V gene. In DNA form, the CDR3 reads TGTGCCAGCAGTGAAGTGGGACAAGAGCAGTTCTTC. Amino acids: CASSEVGQEQFF.

The chain has TRBV7-8 and TRBJ2-5; TRBD1 agrees at 7 bases. Germline V CDR1 and CDR2: SGHVS, FQNEAQ. This CDR3 has 16 residues. The V and J ends lost 5 bases and 1 base, in that order; junction bases with no gene match: 10. The CDR3 is CASSDPGQPLQETQYF. The CDR3 nucleotides are TGTGCCAGCAGCGATCCGGGACAGCCACTCCAAGAGACCCAGTACTTC.

This chain links TRBV7-6 with TRBJ1-4; the D gene is possibly TRBD1 (5 bases). Trimming took 0 bases from V and 3 from J, leaving 11 bases between them. CDR1 is SGHVS, CDR2 FNYEAQ, per germline. The CDR3 is 16 amino acids. CDR3 in DNA: TGTGCCAGCAGCTTAGCGTGGGGACGGTCTAATGAAAAACTGTTTTTT. Translated: CASSLAWGRSNEKLFF.